These T cell receptor beta chains were read from a single sample in a study of blood T cell repertoires in COVID-19. Only in-frame clones appear in the TCRdb table, and some are missing; sequencing was by immunoSEQ multiplex PCR. The data contain 200,000 to 250,000 clones, 65% to 85% of them singletons. What was sequenced was peripheral blood. All receptors come from a human donor in a cohort sampled during active COVID-19. Each CDR3 is given without its conserved first and last residue. D genes are given only for firm matches. Not all rows give a size; the values are once, few, many and, for expanded clones, a class.

>9|NA|NA|TRBV10-3
AISREDTQY
>15|NA|NA|TRBV24-1
ATSDSLREVATDTQY
>16|NA|TRBD2|TRBV7-2
ASSLGLAGEAYQETQY
>11|NA|TRBD1|TRBV23-1
ASDDRENNEQF
>10|NA|NA|TRBV5-6
ASNSNDQPQH
>12|NA|TRBD2|TRBV7-9
ASSPRDYQETQY
>14|NA|TRBD1|TRBV5-1
ASSTIPGQGGHEQY
>13|NA|TRBD1|TRBV14
ASSLGQWIQETQY
>13|NA|NA|TRBV9
ASSVVARGTGELF
>12|NA|TRBD2|TRBV10-3
AISLRETWETQY
>13|NA|NA|TRBV4-3
ASSQDIGQPYEQY
>11|once|NA|TRBV6-5
ASSYSQNTEAF
>17|NA|NA|TRBV24-1
ATSDLRGRRGLLGNEQF